This T cell receptor (beta chain) was profiled in a study of T cells in Graves' hyperthyroidism and ophthalmopathy. Findings of the study overall: It was a median about 6.5 months before onset that the model predicted ophthalmopathy. Classification by a 13 V-J model distinguished ophthalmopathy from stable hyperthyroidism. Also found in blood were most expanded thyroid clonotypes above 0.001.

The source material, RNA transcripts, was used to amplify TCR beta CDR3 regions. The HTBI set primed first-round TCR CDR3 RT-PCR. TCRdb redid the calling of the multiplex PCR reads with MiXCR, one entry per CDR3 protein. The sample contains about 300,000 distinct CDR3 sequences, roughly 18% of which appear only once. A note on this clonotype: The antigen is undetermined.

The CDR3 is 14 residues long. V lost 7 bases, J lost 3 bases, and 7 bases stayed unmatched. The origin of this receptor is a man aged 50 to 60 with Graves' ophthalmopathy. The chain recombines TRBV12-3 or TRBV12-4 with TRBJ2-7, with TRBD1 matching over 9 bases. Sequencing input: blood. The CDR3 loop is CASNSPGQGYEQYF. The CDR3 nucleotides read TGTGCCAGCAATTCTCCGGGACAGGGCTACGAGCAGTACTTC.